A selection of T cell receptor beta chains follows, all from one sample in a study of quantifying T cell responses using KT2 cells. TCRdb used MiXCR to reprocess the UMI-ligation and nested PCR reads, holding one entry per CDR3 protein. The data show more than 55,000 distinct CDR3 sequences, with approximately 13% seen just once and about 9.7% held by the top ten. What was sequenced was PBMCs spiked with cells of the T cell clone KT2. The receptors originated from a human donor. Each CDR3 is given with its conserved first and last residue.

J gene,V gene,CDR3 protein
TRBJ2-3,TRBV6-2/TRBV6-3,CASSTERELTDTQYF
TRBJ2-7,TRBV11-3,CASSLRITSVSYEQYF
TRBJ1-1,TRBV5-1,CASSLAGTGAIERAFF
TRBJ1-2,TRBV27,CASSLTPSIYGYTF
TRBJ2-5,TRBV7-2,CASSQRQAQETQYF
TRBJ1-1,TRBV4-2,CASAGTVNTEAFF
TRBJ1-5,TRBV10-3,CAISAAGNQPQHF
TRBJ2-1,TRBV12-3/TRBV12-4,CASSATLSAGGQNEQFF
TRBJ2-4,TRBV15,CATSRRGERPVDIQYF
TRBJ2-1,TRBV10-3,CAISDTASQGAYNEQFF
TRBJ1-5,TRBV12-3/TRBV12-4,CASSLRPKNQPQHF
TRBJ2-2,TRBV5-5,CASTRGGVAGELFF
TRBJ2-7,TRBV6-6,CASSYVGGPYEQYF
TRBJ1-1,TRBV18,CASSPGQGSLFTEAFF
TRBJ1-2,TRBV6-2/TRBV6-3,CASSYPLGGYGYTF
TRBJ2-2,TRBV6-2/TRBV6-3,CASSLLAGVTGELFF
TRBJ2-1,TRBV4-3,CASSTTGYNEQFF
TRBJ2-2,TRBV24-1,CATSDFRTGELFF
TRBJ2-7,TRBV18,CASSPREQGSYEQYF
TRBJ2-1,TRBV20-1,CSALTGTSGNNEQFF
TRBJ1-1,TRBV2,CASKPTGNTEAFF
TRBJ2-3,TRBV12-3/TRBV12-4,CASSSLAVTDTQYF
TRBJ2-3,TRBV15,CATSRDRDRGGTDTQYF
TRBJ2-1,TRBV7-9,CASSLRRDHNEQFF
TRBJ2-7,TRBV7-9,CASSPARRGGSYEQYF
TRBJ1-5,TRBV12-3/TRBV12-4,CASSLEAGGVQPQHF
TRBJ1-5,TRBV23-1,CASSRNCGRTAGSNQPQHF
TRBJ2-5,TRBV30,CAWSVLRETQYF
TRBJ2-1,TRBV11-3,CASSLDHPVGGESEQFF
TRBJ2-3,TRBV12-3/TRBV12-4,CASSPSLGTGSADTQYF
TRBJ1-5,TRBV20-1,CSAADRDRGPNQPQHF
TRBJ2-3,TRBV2,CASSSGTSGAGNTDTQYF